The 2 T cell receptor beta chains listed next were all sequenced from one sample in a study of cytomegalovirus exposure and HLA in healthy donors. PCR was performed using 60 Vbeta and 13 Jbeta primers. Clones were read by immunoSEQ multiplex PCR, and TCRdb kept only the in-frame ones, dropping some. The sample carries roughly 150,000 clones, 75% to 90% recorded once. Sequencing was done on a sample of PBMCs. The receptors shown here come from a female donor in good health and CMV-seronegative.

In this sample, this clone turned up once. CDR3 in DNA: TGCGCCAGCAGCTACCGGACAGGGACCACAGATACGCAGTATTTT. Protein: CASSYRTGTTDTQYF. V is TRBV5-1 and J is TRBJ2-3, with 8 bases fitting TRBD1. V shed 3 bases and J 2 bases; nucleotides not matched to a gene: 5. The germline CDR1 and CDR2 sequences are SGHRS and YFSETQ. This CDR3 has 15 residues. Variable domain in full (rest from reference TRBV5-1 and TRBJ2-3): KAGVTQTPRYLIKTRGQQVTLSCSPISGHRSVSWYQQTPGQGLQFLFEYFSETQRNKGNFPGRFSGRQFSNSRSEMNVSTLELGDSALYLCASSYRTGTTDTQYFGPGTRLTVL.

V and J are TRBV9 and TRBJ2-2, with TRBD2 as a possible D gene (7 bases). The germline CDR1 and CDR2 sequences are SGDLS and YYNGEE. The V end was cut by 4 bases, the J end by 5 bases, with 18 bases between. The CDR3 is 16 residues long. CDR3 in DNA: TGTGCCAGCAGCCCTGAGGGGGGGATCTCAACCGGGGAGCTGTTTTTT. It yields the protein CASSPEGGISTGELFF.